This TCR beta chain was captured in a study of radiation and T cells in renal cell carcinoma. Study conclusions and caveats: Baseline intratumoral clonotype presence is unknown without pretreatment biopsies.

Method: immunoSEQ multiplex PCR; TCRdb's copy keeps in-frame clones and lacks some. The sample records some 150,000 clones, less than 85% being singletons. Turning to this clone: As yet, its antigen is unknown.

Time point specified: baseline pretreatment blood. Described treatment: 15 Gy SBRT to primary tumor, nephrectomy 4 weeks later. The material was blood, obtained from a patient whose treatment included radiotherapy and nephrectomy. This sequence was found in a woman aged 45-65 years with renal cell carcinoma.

DNA of the CDR3: TGTGCCACCAGCATGAACACTGAAGCTTTCTTT. Translating it yields CATSMNTEAFF. The gene calls are TRBV15 and TRBJ1-1; D uncertain. V was pared by 4 bases and J by 0 bases, with 0 bases between. CDR1 and CDR2 from the germline V gene are LNHNV and YYDKDF (reference sequence). The CDR3 sequence is 11 residues long.